The present entry profiles one TCR beta chain with its context. The same CDR3 arises from other DNA sequences in this sample as well. The data originate from a study of shared clonotypes between healthy human individuals. In germline, CDR1 is SQVTM, CDR2 ANQGSEA. V was pared by 5 bases and J by 2 bases, with 7 bases between. CDR3 length: 12 residues. Clones were read by immunoSEQ multiplex PCR, and TCRdb kept only the in-frame ones, dropping some. The sample records some 630,000 clones, 60% to 80% being singletons. A CD45RA-negative memory subset and a CD45RA+ naive subset were separated from the CD4+ cells.

The chain uses TRBV29-1 and TRBJ1-5; possibly TRBD1 for D (5 bases). This clonotype originated in a young woman in good health. Sequencing was done on a sample of memory CD4+ T cells sorted from blood. Noted subset: CD45RA-negative fraction. CDR3 nucleotides: TGCAGCGTTAGGGACGGCAATCAGCCCCAGCATTTT. Protein product: CSVRDGNQPQHF.